This T cell receptor (beta chain) was sequenced during a study of Ad26.COV2.S vaccination and SARS-CoV-2 variants. Study details: Within the COV1001 Ad26.COV2.S trial arm, the donor was enrolled.

The germline V gene has CDR1 SGDLS and CDR2 YYNGEE. The V end was cut by 4 bases, the J end by 4 bases, with 15 bases between. The CDR3 runs 15 residues. The treatment here: approximately 18 received Ad26.COV2.S at low or high dose, single or two shots; 5 received placebo; per-sample allocation not given. After the first vaccine or placebo injection, samples were drawn on day 63. In Boston, the donor was an adult between 18-55 years of age. TCRdb keeps only in-frame clones here, not all; method: immunoSEQ multiplex PCR. Of about 410,000 clones in the sample, around 85% were seen once. The source was peripheral blood, collected in a trial of Ad26.COV2.S vaccine versus placebo. The chain has TRBV9 and TRBJ1-3; D uncertain. The TCR originated in a person between 18 and 59 years old who received the Ad26.COV2.S COVID-19 vaccine or a placebo. CDR3 nucleotide sequence: TGTGCCAGCAGCCGCGCCGGGGAAGCGGGAAACACCATATATTTT. This sequence encodes CASSRAGEAGNTIYF.